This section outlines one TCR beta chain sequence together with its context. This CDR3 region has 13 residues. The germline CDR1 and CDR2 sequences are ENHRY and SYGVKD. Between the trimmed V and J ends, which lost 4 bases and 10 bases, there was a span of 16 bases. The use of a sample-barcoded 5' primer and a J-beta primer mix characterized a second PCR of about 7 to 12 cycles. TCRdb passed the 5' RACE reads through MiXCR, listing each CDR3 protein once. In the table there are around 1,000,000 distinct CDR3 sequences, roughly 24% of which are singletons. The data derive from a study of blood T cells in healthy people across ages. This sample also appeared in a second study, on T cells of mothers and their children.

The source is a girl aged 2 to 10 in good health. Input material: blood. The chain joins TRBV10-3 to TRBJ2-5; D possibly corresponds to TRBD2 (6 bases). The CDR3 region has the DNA TGTGCCATCAGTGCAGACACCTCGCGGGACCAGTACTTC. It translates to CAISADTSRDQYF.